This TCR beta chain was identified during a study of T cells in Graves' hyperthyroidism and ophthalmopathy. Findings and limits, study-wide: A 13 V-J signature model discriminated ophthalmopathy versus stable hyperthyroidism. Ophthalmopathy, as predicted by the model, came a median around 6 months after the prediction.

There were TCR beta CDR3 regions amplified from RNA transcripts. Carried out on the TCR CDR3, a first-round RT-PCR used the HTBI primer set. TCRdb reprocessed the multiplex PCR reads with MiXCR, giving one entry per CDR3 protein. The sample carries 650,000 to 850,000 distinct CDR3 sequences, 18% recorded once. Sample collection date corresponds to first hyperthyroidism diagnosis, prior to any ophthalmopathy symptoms. The source of the PBMCs was around 10 ml of fresh peripheral blood. The CDR3 is made up of 16 amino acids. CDR1 is SGHDT, CDR2 YYEEEE, per germline. V dropped 0 bases and J dropped 3 bases, with 15 bases sitting between them. This clonotype has only a few counts. Its antigen is undetermined.

The receptor was derived from a woman aged 50 to 65 with Graves' hyperthyroidism that later progressed to Graves' ophthalmopathy. This sequence joins TRBV5-6 and TRBJ1-1, with D possibly matching TRBD1 (5 bases). Sequenced: blood. The CDR3 region has the DNA TGTGCCAGCAGCTTGGAAGAGACGGGGCTGGACACTGAAGCTTTCTTT. Its translation is CASSLEETGLDTEAFF.